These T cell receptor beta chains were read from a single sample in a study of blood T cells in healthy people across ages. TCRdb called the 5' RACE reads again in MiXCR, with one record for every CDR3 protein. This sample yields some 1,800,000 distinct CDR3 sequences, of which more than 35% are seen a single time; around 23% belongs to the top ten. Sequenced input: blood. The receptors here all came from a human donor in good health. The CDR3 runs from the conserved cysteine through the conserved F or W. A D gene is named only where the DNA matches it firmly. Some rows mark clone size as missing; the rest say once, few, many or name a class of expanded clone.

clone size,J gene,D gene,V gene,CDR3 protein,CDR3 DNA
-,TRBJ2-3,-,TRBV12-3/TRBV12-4,CASSPGTGTQYF,TGTGCCAGCAGTCCAGGGACTGGGACGCAGTATTTT
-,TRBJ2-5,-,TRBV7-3,CASSLRDQGETQYF,TGTGCCAGCAGCTTAAGGGACCAGGGGGAGACCCAGTACTTC
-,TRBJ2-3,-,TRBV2,CASSDPKGDSLTDTQYF,TGTGCCAGCAGTGACCCTAAAGGGGACTCCCTCACAGATACGCAGTATTTT
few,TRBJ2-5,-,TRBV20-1,CSARVDPGHKETQYF,TGCAGTGCTAGAGTCGACCCCGGACATAAAGAGACCCAGTACTTC
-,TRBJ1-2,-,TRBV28,CASSVHRDRGAYGYTF,TGTGCCAGCAGTGTACACCGGGACCGGGGAGCCTATGGCTACACCTTC
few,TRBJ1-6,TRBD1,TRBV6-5,CASSYSTQGARESPLHF,TGTGCCAGCAGTTACTCAACGCAGGGGGCAAGAGAGTCACCCCTCCACTTT
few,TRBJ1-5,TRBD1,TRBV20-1,CSASGQGQGQQPQHF,TGCAGTGCTAGCGGTCAGGGACAGGGTCAACAGCCCCAGCATTTT
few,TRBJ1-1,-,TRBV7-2,CASSQTALNTEAFF,TGTGCCAGCAGCCAAACGGCTCTGAACACTGAAGCTTTCTTT
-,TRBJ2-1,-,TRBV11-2,CASSPAPVPNEQFF,TGTGCCAGCAGCCCAGCTCCCGTCCCTAATGAGCAGTTCTTC
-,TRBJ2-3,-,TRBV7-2,CASSLAAVPDTQYF,TGTGCCAGCAGCTTAGCGGCCGTCCCAGATACGCAGTATTTT
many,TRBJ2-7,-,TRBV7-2,CASSPGGMHLDEQYF,TGTGCCAGCAGCCCCGGGGGAATGCACTTGGACGAGCAGTACTTC
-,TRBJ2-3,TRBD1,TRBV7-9,CASNGQGAQYF,TGTGCCAGCAACGGACAGGGGGCGCAGTATTTT